Below, 7 T cell receptor beta chains from the same sample are listed, as sequenced in a study of patients and donors after allogeneic stem cell transplantation. TCRdb reprocessed the RT-PCR reads via MiXCR and lists one record per CDR3 protein. This sample has approximately 250,000 distinct CDR3 sequences, with about 14% found just once. Sequencing was performed on blood, either unsorted or a sorted T cell fraction (not recorded which). The receptors were sampled from a human donor who was either an allogeneic HSCT recipient or a stem cell or donor lymphocyte infusion donor (not recorded which). It is not recorded whose cells these are; they may come from a transplant donor.

This clonotype was counted many times. The rearrangement links TRBV2 to TRBJ2-7; D gene ambiguous. V was clipped by 8 bases and J by 4 bases, with 12 bases between them. The CDR3 covers 12 residues. Germline lookup yields CDR1 SNHLY and CDR2 FYNNEI. CDR3 DNA: TGTGCCAGCGCACCGGGCCAATACGAGCAGTACTTC. As protein: CASAPGQYEQYF.

This clonotype was found a few times. The V call is TRBV28, the J call TRBJ2-1; 9 bases are shared with TRBD1. V was clipped by 5 bases and J by 4 bases; unmatched bases: 9. Per the germline V gene, CDR1 is MDHEN and CDR2 is SYDVKM. The CDR3 length is 16 residues. CDR3: CASSQEQGAGYNEQFF. The CDR3 DNA follows: TGTGCCAGCAGTCAAGAACAGGGGGCAGGGTACAATGAGCAGTTCTTC.

In its sample, this clonotype was seen many times. The gene calls are TRBV5-1 and TRBJ1-1, with a possible D match to TRBD1 (6 bases). V dropped 3 bases and J dropped 5 bases, with 8 bases sitting between them. Germline V gives CDR1 SGHRS, CDR2 YFSETQ. The CDR3 loop spans 12 amino acids. The CDR3 coding sequence is TGCGCCAGCAGCTACGGACAGACTGAAGCTTTCTTT. The encoded protein is CASSYGQTEAFF.

A few counts support this clonotype. The chain has TRBV5-1 and TRBJ1-1; tentatively, D is TRBD1 (6 bases). This CDR3 has 16 residues. V lost 1 base and J lost 1, with 14 bases in between. CDR1 and CDR2 from the germline V gene are SGHRS and YFSETQ. CDR3 sequence: CASSLIPGQGNTEAFF. The CDR3 nucleotides are TGCGCCAGCAGCTTGATACCGGGACAAGGGAACACTGAAGCTTTCTTT.

This clonotype came up a few times. The V call is TRBV11-2, the J call TRBJ2-7, with 7 positions matching TRBD2. The CDR3 totals 17 residues. From germline, CDR1 is SGHAT and CDR2 FQNNGV. After removal of 0 bases from V and 2 bases from J, the junction contained 10 bases not matched to a gene. CDR3 protein: CASSLDSGGGQTYEQYF. The CDR3 DNA reads TGTGCCAGCAGCTTAGATTCCGGGGGAGGGCAAACCTACGAGCAGTACTTC. The variable domain in full, completed from reference TRBV11-2 and TRBJ2-7, reads EAGVAQSPRYKIIEKRQSVAFWCNPISGHATLYWYQQILGQGPKLLIQFQNNGVVDDSQLPKDRFSAERLKGVDSTLKIQPAKLEDSAVYLCASSLDSGGGQTYEQYFGPGTRLTVT.

At least ten counts were recorded for this clonotype. J is TRBJ2-3 and V is TRBV29-1; tentatively, D is TRBD1 (5 bases). The CDR3 spans 16 residues. Trimming took 6 bases from V and 2 from J, leaving 21 bases between them. The germline CDR1 and CDR2 sequences are SQVTM and ANQGSEA. Here the CDR3 DNA reads TGCAGCGTCGCCCTGGGCAGGGTGGGGCACACAGATACGCAGTATTTT. Translating it yields CSVALGRVGHTDTQYF.

The J gene is TRBJ2-1, the V gene TRBV13; D may be TRBD2 (6 bases). CDR3 length: 16 amino acids. V was clipped by 5 bases and J by 0 bases, with 14 bases between them. Germline values: CDR1 PRHDT, CDR2 FYEKMQ (reference sequence). CDR3 in amino acids: CASSGGTPNSYNEQFF. DNA for the CDR3: TGTGCCAGCAGCGGGGGGACTCCGAACTCCTACAATGAGCAGTTCTTC.